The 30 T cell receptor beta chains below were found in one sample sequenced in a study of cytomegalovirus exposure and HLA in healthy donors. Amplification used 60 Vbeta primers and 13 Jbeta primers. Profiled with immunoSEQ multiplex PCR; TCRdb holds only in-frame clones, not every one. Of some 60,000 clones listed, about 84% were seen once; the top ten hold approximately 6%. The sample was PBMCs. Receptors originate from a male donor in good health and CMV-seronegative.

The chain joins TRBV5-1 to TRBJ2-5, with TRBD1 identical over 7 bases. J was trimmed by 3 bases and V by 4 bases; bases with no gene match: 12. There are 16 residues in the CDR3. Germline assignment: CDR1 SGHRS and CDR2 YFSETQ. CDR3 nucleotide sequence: TGCGCCAGCAGCCTATCAGCAACCGGGACAGAAGAGACCCAGTACTTC. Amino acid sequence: CASSLSATGTEETQYF.

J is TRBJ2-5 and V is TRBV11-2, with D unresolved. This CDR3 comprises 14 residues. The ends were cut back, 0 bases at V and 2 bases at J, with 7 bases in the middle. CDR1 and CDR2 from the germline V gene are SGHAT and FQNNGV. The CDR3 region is CASSLDRWQETQYF. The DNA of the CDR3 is TGTGCCAGCAGCTTAGATCGGTGGCAAGAGACCCAGTACTTC.

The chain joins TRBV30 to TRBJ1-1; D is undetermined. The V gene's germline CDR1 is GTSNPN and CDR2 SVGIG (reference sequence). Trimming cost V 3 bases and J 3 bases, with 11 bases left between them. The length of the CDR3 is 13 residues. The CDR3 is CAWRFTEDTEAFF. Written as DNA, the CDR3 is TGTGCCTGGAGATTCACAGAAGACACTGAAGCTTTCTTT.

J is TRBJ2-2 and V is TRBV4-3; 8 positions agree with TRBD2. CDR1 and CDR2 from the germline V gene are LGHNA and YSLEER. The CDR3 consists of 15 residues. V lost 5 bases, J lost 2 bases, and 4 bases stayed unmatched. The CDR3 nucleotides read TGCGCCAGCAGCTGGCGGGGGGATAACACCGGGGAGCTGTTTTTT. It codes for CASSWRGDNTGELFF.

The CDR3 region is CASSTGQPRTDTQYF. In nucleotides, the CDR3 is TGTGCCAGCTCAACGGGACAGCCTCGCACAGATACGCAGTATTTT. This chain connects TRBV18 to TRBJ2-3, with TRBD1 matching over 7 bases. The CDR3 loop spans 15 amino acids. Trimming took 5 bases from V and 1 from J; bases not matched to a gene: 6. Per the germline V gene, CDR1 is KGHSH and CDR2 is LQKENI.

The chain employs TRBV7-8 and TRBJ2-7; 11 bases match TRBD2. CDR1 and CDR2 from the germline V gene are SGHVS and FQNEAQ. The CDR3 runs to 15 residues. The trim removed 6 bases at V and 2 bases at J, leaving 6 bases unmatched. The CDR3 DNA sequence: TGTGCCAGCAGGCTACTGGGACTAGCGGCCTACGAGCAGTACTTC. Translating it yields CASRLLGLAAYEQYF.

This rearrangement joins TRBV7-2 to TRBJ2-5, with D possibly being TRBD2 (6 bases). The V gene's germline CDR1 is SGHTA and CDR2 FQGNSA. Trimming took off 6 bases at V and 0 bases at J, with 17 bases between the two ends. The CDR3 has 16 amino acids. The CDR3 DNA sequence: TGTGCCAGCAGATCGACGACAGCGGGCCACCAAGAGACCCAGTACTTC. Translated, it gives CASRSTTAGHQETQYF.

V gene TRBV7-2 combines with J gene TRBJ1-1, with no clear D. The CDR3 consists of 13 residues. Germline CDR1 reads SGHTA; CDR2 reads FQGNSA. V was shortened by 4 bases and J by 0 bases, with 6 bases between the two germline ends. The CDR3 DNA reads TGTGCCAGCAGCTCTCAGATGAACACTGAAGCTTTCTTT. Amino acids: CASSSQMNTEAFF.

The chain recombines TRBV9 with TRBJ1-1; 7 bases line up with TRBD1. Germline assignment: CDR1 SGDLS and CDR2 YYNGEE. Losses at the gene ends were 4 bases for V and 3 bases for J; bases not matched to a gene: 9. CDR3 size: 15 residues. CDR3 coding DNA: TGTGCCAGCAGCTTCCAGACAGGGCCGGACACTGAAGCTTTCTTT. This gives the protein CASSFQTGPDTEAFF.

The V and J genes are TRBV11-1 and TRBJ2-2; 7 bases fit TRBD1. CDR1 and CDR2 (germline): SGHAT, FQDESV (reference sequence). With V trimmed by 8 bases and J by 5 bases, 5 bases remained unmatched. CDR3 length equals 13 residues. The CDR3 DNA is TGTGCCAGCGAGTGGGGACAGACCGGGGAGCTGTTTTTT. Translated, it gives CASEWGQTGELFF.

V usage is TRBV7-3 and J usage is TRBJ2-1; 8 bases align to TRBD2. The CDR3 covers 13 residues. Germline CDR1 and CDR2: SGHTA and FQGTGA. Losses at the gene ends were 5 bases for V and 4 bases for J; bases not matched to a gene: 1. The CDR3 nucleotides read TGTGCCAGCAGCACTAGCGGATACAATGAGCAGTTCTTC. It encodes CASSTSGYNEQFF. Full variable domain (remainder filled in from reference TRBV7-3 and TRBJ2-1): GAGVSQTPSNKVTEKGKYVELRCDPISGHTALYWYRQSLGQGPEFLIYFQGTGAADDSGLPNDRFFAVRPEGSVSTLKIQRTERGDSAVYLCASSTSGYNEQFFGPGTRLTVL.

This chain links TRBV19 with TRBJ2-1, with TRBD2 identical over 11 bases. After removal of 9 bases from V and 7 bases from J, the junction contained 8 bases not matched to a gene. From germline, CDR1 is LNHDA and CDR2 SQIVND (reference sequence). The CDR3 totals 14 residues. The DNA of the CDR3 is TGTGCCAGCGGAACTAGCGGGGGCAGGAATGAGCAGTTCTTC. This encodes CASGTSGGRNEQFF.

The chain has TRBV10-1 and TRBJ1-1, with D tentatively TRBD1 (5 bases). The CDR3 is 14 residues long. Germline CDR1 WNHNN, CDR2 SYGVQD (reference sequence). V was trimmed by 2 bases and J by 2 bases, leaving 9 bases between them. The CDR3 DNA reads TGCGCCAGCAGTGAGGCGGGGGATAACACTGAAGCTTTCTTT. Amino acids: CASSEAGDNTEAFF.

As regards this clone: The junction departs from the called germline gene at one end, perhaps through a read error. The CDR3 DNA reads TGTGCTAGCAGCCGACGGATTAACTCGGGGGAGACCCAGTACTTC. Its translation: CASSRRINSGETQYF. The chain combines TRBV7-7 with TRBJ2-5, with D possibly being TRBD2 (5 bases). The CDR3 is 15 residues long. The germline gives CDR1 SSHAT, CDR2 FNYEAQ (reference sequence).

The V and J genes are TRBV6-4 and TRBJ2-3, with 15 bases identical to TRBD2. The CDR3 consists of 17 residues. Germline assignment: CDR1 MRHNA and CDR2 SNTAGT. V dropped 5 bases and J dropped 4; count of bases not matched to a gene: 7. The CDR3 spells CASSPWTSGGVPDTQYF. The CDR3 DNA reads TGTGCCAGCAGTCCGTGGACTAGCGGGGGGGTCCCAGATACGCAGTATTTT.

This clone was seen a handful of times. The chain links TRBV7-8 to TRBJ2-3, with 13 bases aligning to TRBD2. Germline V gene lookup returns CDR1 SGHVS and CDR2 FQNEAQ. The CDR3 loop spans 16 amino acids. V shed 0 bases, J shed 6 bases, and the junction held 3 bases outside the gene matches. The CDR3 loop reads CASSLAGLAGLDTQYF. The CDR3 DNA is TGTGCCAGCAGCTTAGCGGGACTAGCGGGGTTGGATACGCAGTATTTT.

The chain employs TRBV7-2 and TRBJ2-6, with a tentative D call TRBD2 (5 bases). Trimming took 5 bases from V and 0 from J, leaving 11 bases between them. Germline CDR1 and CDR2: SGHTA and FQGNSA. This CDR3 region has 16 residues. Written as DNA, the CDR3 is TGTGCCAGCAGCCCAGCTGGAGGCTCTGGGGCCAACGTCCTGACTTTC. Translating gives CASSPAGGSGANVLTF. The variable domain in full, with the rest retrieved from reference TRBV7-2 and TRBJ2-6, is GAGVSQSPSNKVTEKGKDVELRCDPISGHTALYWYRQSLGQGLEFLIYFQGNSAPDKSGLPSDRFSAERTGGSVSTLTIQRTQQEDSAVYLCASSPAGGSGANVLTFGAGSRLTVL.

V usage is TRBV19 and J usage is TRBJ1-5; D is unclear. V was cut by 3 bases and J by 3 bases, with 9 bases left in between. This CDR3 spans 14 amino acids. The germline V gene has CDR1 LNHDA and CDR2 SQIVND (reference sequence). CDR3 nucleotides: TGTGCCAGTAGTATCCGGGGAGACAATCAGCCCCAGCATTTT. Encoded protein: CASSIRGDNQPQHF.

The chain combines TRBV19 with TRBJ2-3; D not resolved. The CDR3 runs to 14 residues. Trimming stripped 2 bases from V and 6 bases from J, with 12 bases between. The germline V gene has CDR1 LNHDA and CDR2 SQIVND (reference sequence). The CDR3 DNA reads TGTGCCAGTAGTATAAGAGGCCAAGTGGATACGCAGTATTTT. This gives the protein CASSIRGQVDTQYF. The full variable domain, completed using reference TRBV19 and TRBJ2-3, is DGGITQSPKYLFRKEGQNVTLSCEQNLNHDAMYWYRQDPGQGLRLIYYSQIVNDFQKGDIAEGYSVSREKKESFPLTVTSAQKNPTAFYLCASSIRGQVDTQYFGPGTRLTVL.

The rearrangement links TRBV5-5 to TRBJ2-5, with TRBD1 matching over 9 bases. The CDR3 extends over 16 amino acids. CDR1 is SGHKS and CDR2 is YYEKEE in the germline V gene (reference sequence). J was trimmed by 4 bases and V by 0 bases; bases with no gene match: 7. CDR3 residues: CASSLVPGQGPETQYF. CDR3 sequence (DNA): TGTGCCAGCAGCTTGGTCCCGGGACAGGGACCAGAGACCCAGTACTTC. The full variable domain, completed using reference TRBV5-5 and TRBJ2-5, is DAGVTQSPTHLIKTRGQQVTLRCSPISGHKSVSWYQQVLGQGPQFIFQYYEKEERGRGNFPDRFSARQFPNYSSELNVNALLLGDSALYLCASSLVPGQGPETQYFGPGTRLLVL.

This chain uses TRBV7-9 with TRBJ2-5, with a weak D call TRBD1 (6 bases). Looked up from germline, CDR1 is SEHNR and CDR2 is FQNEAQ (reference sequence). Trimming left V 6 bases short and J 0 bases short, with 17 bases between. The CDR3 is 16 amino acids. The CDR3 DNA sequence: TGTGCCAGCAGTTCCGACAGGACAGCTTACCAAGAGACCCAGTACTTC. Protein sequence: CASSSDRTAYQETQYF.

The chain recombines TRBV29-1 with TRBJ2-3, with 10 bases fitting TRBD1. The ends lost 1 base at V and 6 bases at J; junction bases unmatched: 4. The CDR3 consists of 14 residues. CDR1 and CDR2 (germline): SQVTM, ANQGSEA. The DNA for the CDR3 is TGCAGCGTTGAAGGGGGGACAGGGGCGGATACGCAGTATTTT. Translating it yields CSVEGGTGADTQYF.

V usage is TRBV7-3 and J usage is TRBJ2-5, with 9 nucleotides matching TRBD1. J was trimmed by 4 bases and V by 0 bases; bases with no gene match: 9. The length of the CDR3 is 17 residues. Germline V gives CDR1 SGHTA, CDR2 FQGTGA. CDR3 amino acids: CASSLTSQGAGRETQYF. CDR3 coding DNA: TGTGCCAGCAGCTTAACCTCACAGGGGGCGGGTCGAGAGACCCAGTACTTC.

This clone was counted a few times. The CDR3 DNA sequence: TGTGCCAGCAGCTTGGGTTTCCGGACAGGGGATTTCAACTATGGCTACACCTTC. Translation gives CASSLGFRTGDFNYGYTF. The rearrangement uses TRBV5-6 and TRBJ1-2; 9 bases map to TRBD1. This CDR3 is built from 18 residues. CDR1 and CDR2 from the germline V gene are SGHDT and YYEEEE. V lost 0 bases and J lost 2; bases outside the gene matches: 11.

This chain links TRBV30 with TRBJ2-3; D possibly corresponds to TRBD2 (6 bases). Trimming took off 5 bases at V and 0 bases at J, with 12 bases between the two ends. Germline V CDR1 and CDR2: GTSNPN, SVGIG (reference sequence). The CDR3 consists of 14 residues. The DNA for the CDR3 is TGTGCCTGGCGGGAGTCCCTCAGCACAGATACGCAGTATTTT. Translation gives CAWRESLSTDTQYF.

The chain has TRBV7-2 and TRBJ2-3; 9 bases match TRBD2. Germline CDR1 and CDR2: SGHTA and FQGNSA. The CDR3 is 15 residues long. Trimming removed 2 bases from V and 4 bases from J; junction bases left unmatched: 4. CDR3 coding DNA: TGTGCCAGCAGCTTACTAGCGGGGTACGCAGATACGCAGTATTTT. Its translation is CASSLLAGYADTQYF.

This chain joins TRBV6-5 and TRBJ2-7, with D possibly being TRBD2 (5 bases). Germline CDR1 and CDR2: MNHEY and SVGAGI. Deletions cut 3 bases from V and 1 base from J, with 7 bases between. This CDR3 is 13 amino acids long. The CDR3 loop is CASSYPGSYEQYF. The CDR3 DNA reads TGTGCCAGCAGTTATCCGGGATCCTACGAGCAGTACTTC.

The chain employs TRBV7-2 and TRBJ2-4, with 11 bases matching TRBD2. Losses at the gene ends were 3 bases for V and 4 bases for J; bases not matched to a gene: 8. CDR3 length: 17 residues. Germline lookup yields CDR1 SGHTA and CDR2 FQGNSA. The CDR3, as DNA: TGTGCCAGCAGCTTTGTTCTAGCGGGGGGATCTAAAAACATTCAGTACTTC. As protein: CASSFVLAGGSKNIQYF.

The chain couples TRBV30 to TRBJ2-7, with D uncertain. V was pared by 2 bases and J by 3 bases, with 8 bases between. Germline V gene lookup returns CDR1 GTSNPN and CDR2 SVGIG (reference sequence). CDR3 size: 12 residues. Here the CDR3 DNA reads TGTGCCTGGAGTATCAGCGTCTACGAGCAGTACTTC. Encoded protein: CAWSISVYEQYF.

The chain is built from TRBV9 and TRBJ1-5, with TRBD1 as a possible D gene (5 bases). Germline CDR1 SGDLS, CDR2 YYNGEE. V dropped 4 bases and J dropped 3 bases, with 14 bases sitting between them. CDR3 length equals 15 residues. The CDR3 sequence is CASSPSQGDNQPQHF. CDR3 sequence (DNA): TGTGCCAGCAGCCCCTCCCAAGGGGACAATCAGCCCCAGCATTTT. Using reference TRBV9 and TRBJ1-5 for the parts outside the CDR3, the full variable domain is DSGVTQTPKHLITATGQRVTLRCSPRSGDLSVYWYQQSLDQGLQFLIQYYNGEERAKGNILERFSAQQFPDLHSELNLSSLELGDSALYFCASSPSQGDNQPQHFGDGTRLSIL.